This TCR beta chain originates from a study of blood T cell repertoires in COVID-19. The overall study: Acute and convalescent COVID-19 specimens originated in the United States, Italy and Spain. The cDNA or gDNA used as material had been derived from T cells, B-cell-depleted T cells, or PBMCs.

Original processing notes: Using reference gene primer amplification, nucleated cell counts were estimated. Sequencing was performed with immunoSEQ multiplex PCR; in TCRdb, only in-frame clones are kept and a portion is missing. That table gives V, J and clone size, and the DNA gave D and trimming. Among under 150,000 clones listed, 88% were seen once. Trimming took off 4 bases at V and 8 bases at J, with 11 bases between the two ends. This CDR3 comprises 13 residues. Germline loops: CDR1 SNHLY, CDR2 FYNNEI. The TCR originated in a man between 45 and 60 years old with acute or convalescent COVID-19. The chain combines TRBV2 with TRBJ1-4; D is perhaps TRBD1 (6 bases). The specimen was peripheral blood. The CDR3 DNA sequence: TGTGCCAGCAGTGTAAGGGGGAGAGAAAAACTGTTTTTT. Protein product: CASSVRGREKLFF.